Sequencing of this TCR beta chain was carried out in a study of T cell responses to AZD1222 COVID-19 vaccine. Study-wide context: Researchers grouped second doses given at about 4 or about 12 weeks into one pool. The study, taken as a whole, reports: The breadth and depth of Spike-specific TCRs increased once two AZD1222 doses had been given. Regions 160-218 and 743-854 held dominance among vaccine-associated CD4 TCRs, which spanned spike.

About this clone itself: Its target is unknown.

Sequenced by immunoSEQ multiplex PCR; TCRdb stores in-frame clones only, minus some. This table holds under 150,000 clones, over 90% found once. Germline values: CDR1 SQVTM, CDR2 ANQGSEA. V was clipped by 4 bases and J by 6 bases, with 10 bases between them. This CDR3 has 12 amino acids. The TCR was taken from an adult in good health. The sample in question was peripheral blood, obtained on day 0 of AZD1222 vaccination. The V call is TRBV29-1, the J call TRBJ2-1; D might be TRBD1 (6 bases). CDR3 coding DNA: TGCAGCGTTGTGGACAGAATCAATGAGCAGTTCTTC. This codes for CSVVDRINEQFF.